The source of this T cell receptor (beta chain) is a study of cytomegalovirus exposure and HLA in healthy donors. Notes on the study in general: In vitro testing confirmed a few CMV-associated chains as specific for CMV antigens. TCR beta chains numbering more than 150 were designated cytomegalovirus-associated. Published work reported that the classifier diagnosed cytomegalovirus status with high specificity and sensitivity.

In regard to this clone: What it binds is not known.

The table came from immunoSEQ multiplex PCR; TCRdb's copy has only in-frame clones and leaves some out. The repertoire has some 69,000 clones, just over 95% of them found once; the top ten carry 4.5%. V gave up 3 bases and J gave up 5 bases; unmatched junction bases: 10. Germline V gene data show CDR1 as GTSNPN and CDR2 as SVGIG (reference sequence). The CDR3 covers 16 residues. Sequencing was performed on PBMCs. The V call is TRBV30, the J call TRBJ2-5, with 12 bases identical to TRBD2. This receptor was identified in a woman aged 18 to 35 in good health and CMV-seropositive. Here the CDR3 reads CAWSRGQLAGGETQYF. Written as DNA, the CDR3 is TGTGCCTGGAGCCGGGGTCAGCTAGCGGGGGGGGAGACCCAGTACTTC.